Shown below are 18 T cell receptor beta chains from a single sample sequenced in a study of T cell clones after liver transplantation. Repertoires were generated with immunoSEQ multiplex PCR, while TCRdb's copy carries only in-frame clones and drops some. The sample gives 8,000 to 10,000 clones, over 55% of which show up once; 22% is in the top ten. This specimen consisted of CD8+ T cells from blood, obtained at the approximately 16-month timepoint. The receptors were sampled from a human patient who received a liver transplant. A share of the T cells may be of graft donor origin.

The chain is built from TRBV4-1 and TRBJ2-5; no clear D. Per the germline V gene, CDR1 is MGHRA and CDR2 is YSYEKL. This CDR3 spans 13 amino acids. V lost 0 bases and J 10 bases, leaving 12 bases between the germline ends. CDR3 residues: CASSQDEATVQYF. CDR3 nucleotide sequence: TGCGCCAGCAGCCAAGATGAAGCTACGGTCCAGTACTTC.

The chain carries TRBV2 and TRBJ1-4; TRBD1 might be the D (6 bases). With 7 bases removed from V and 0 bases from J, the gap between germline ends came to 9 bases. Germline-derived CDR1 and CDR2 are SNHLY and FYNNEI. The CDR3 covers 14 residues. In DNA form, the CDR3 reads TGTGCCAGCAAGCGACAGGCAACTAATGAAAAACTGTTTTTT. Translating gives CASKRQATNEKLFF.

About this clone itself: A far larger clone is off by one base, so a read error is likely. The CDR3 coding sequence is TGTGCCAGCAGTTTTTGGACAGGGGCGAACACTGAAGCTTGCTTT. The encoded protein is CASSFWTGANTEACF. The gene calls are TRBV27 and TRBJ1-1; the match to TRBD1 covers 9 bases. CDR1 is MNHEY and CDR2 is SMNVEV in the germline V gene (reference sequence). The CDR3 covers 15 residues.

Only one count was recorded for this clone. It differs at one base from a far larger clone, so likely a read error. The V call is TRBV6-1, the J call TRBJ2-3; TRBD1 is a possible D gene (6 bases). CDR3 length: 15 amino acids. CDR1 MNHNS and CDR2 SASEGT come from the germline V gene. V lost 3 bases to trimming and J lost 6 bases, with 16 bases between them. CDR3 region: CASSDSAGASDTQYF. The CDR3 coding sequence is TGTGCCAGCAGTGATTCGGCAGGGGCATCGGATACGCAGTATTTT.

The V gene is TRBV11-3, the J gene TRBJ2-3; D call uncertain. The germline CDR1 and CDR2 sequences are SGHNT and YENEEA. CDR3 length: 14 amino acids. V was pared by 1 base and J by 6 bases, with 11 bases between. The CDR3 DNA is TGTGCCAGCAGCTTAGTAGGAAATGGGGATACGCAGTATTTT. This encodes CASSLVGNGDTQYF.

By share, this clone ranks as medium-sized (0.01 to 0.1%). The gene calls are TRBV28 and TRBJ2-3; a possible D gene is TRBD2 (5 bases). In germline, CDR1 is MDHEN, CDR2 SYDVKM. V shed 6 bases and J shed 1 base, with 11 bases lying between them. This CDR3 comprises 14 residues. CDR3 coding DNA: TGTGCCAGCAGCGGTCCCGGGGGCACAGATACGCAGTATTTT. Encoded protein: CASSGPGGTDTQYF.

V and J are TRBV7-2 and TRBJ2-6; D unclear. V was cut by 5 bases and J by 5 bases, with 19 bases left in between. Germline V gene data show CDR1 as SGHTA and CDR2 as FQGNSA. CDR3 size: 17 residues. In DNA, the CDR3 is TGTGCCAGCAGCAGCGCTAGACGACAAAGTCGGGCCAACGTCCTGACTTTC. Translating it yields CASSSARRQSRANVLTF.

The chain joins TRBV6-6 to TRBJ2-7; 9 positions agree with TRBD1. Looked up from germline, CDR1 is MNHNY and CDR2 is SVGAGI (reference sequence). The CDR3 covers 14 residues. V lost 5 bases, J lost 3 bases, and 5 bases stayed unmatched. CDR3 amino acids: CASSTGTGRYEQYF. The CDR3 bases are TGTGCCAGCAGTACCGGGACAGGGCGCTACGAGCAGTACTTC.

This clone is judged medium-sized. V gene TRBV27 combines with J gene TRBJ2-1; 9 bases agree with TRBD1. CDR1 and CDR2 (germline): MNHEY, SMNVEV (reference sequence). The CDR3 has 13 amino acids. V was pared by 3 bases and J by 7 bases, with 1 base of the junction left unmatched. For the CDR3, the DNA is TGTGCCAGCAGTTTGGGGACAGGGAATGAGCAGTTCTTC. It translates to CASSLGTGNEQFF.

This chain links TRBV28 with TRBJ1-2; the D is unclear. The CDR3 covers 15 residues. Germline loops: CDR1 MDHEN, CDR2 SYDVKM. Trimming took off 6 bases at V and 0 bases at J, with 14 bases between the two ends. CDR3 amino acids: CASSTLTVPNYGYTF. The CDR3 DNA is TGTGCCAGCAGCACACTCACGGTTCCTAACTATGGCTACACCTTC.

The chain joins TRBV7-2 to TRBJ2-5, with 8 positions matching TRBD1. The CDR3 runs to 12 residues. The V gene's germline CDR1 is SGHTA and CDR2 FQGNSA. V trimming: 8 bases; J trimming: 5 bases; junction bases outside the gene matches: 4. In nucleotides, the CDR3 is TGTGCCAGCGGACAGGGAGACGAGACCCAGTACTTC. Its protein is CASGQGDETQYF. The entire variable domain, with the rest obtained from reference TRBV7-2 and TRBJ2-5, is as follows: GAGVSQSPSNKVTEKGKDVELRCDPISGHTALYWYRQSLGQGLEFLIYFQGNSAPDKSGLPSDRFSAERTGGSVSTLTIQRTQQEDSAVYLCASGQGDETQYFGPGTRLLVL.

The chain joins TRBV5-4 to TRBJ2-3, with D hard to call. The CDR3 is 13 residues long. Germline CDR1 is SGHNT and CDR2 is YYREEE (reference sequence). The ends were cut back, 0 bases at V and 6 bases at J, with 8 bases in the middle. This CDR3 reads CASSLEALDTQYF. The CDR3 DNA follows: TGTGCCAGCAGCTTGGAAGCATTGGATACGCAGTATTTT.

The V call is TRBV23-1, the J call TRBJ2-1; 11 bases match TRBD2. TRBV23-1 falls under the ORF class, with uncertain function. The V segment lost 7 bases and the J segment 7 bases; nucleotides outside the gene matches: 15. The CDR3 spans 17 residues. The CDR3 DNA is TGCGCCAGCACCACCGGGTTTAGCGGGGGGGCCCGTAATGAGCAGTTCTTC. The encoded protein is CASTTGFSGGARNEQFF.

This clone rates as medium-sized. J is TRBJ1-1 and V is TRBV5-1, with a possible D match to TRBD1 (5 bases). CDR3 length equals 16 residues. Germline CDR1 SGHRS, CDR2 YFSETQ. With 0 bases removed from V and 3 bases from J, the gap between germline ends came to 15 bases. CDR3: CASSLGGGAGDTEAFF. The CDR3 DNA is TGCGCCAGCAGCTTGGGGGGCGGGGCAGGCGACACTGAAGCTTTCTTT.

Here the CDR3 reads CASSYSGTSNYGYTF. The DNA for the CDR3 is TGTGCCAGCAGTTACTCCGGGACATCCAACTATGGCTACACCTTC. This chain links TRBV6-5 with TRBJ1-2, with a tentative D call TRBD1 (6 bases). The CDR3 extends over 15 amino acids. V was cut by 0 bases and J by 2 bases, with 10 bases left in between. The V gene's germline CDR1 is MNHEY and CDR2 SVGAGI.

CDR3 in amino acids: CASSLAGGSSYNEQFF. The CDR3 DNA reads as TGTGCCAGCAGCTTGGCAGGGGGGAGCTCCTACAATGAGCAGTTCTTC. V and J are TRBV5-4 and TRBJ2-1, with a possible D match to TRBD1 (7 bases). The CDR3 loop spans 16 amino acids. Germline V gene data show CDR1 as SGHNT and CDR2 as YYREEE (reference sequence). Trimming took 0 bases from V and 0 from J, leaving 10 bases between them.

The rearrangement uses TRBV13 and TRBJ1-2, with 8 bases fitting TRBD1. Trimming took 5 bases from V and 5 from J; bases not matched to a gene: 7. Germline V gene data show CDR1 as PRHDT and CDR2 as FYEKMQ (reference sequence). The CDR3 totals 14 residues. CDR3 coding DNA: TGTGCCAGCAGCCAAGGGACAGGCAGGTATGGCTACACCTTC. Amino acid sequence: CASSQGTGRYGYTF.

Comments on this clone: A far larger clone is just one base off, so this is likely a read error. This sample also contains other DNA sequences that code for the same CDR3. The chain employs TRBV5-6 and TRBJ2-7; 10 bases are a match to TRBD1. From germline, CDR1 is SGHDT and CDR2 YYEEEE. The CDR3 extends over 15 amino acids. V gave up 4 bases and J gave up 5 bases; unmatched junction bases: 9. The CDR3 is CASSLEGQGNDEQYF. The CDR3, as DNA: TGTGCCAGCAGCCTGGAGGGACAGGGGAACGACGAGCAGTACTTC.